This T cell receptor beta chain was captured in a study of Tregs in tolerant kidney transplant recipients. Findings and limits, study-wide: Expanding Tregs on activated donor B cells appeared to best identify donor-specific TCRbeta clones. This study did not directly address biological reproducibility. Few patients were studied, so findings need validation in larger groups.

Here immunoSEQ multiplex PCR was the method, and the copy in TCRdb shows in-frame clones only, minus some. The data contain about 240,000 clones, approximately 83% of them singletons. This clone was detected only a few times. Its antigen is as yet unknown. The CDR3 sequence is 14 residues long. J gave up 4 bases and V 5 bases, and 5 bases lay outside the gene matches. Germline CDR1 is SGHRS and CDR2 is YFSETQ. Thawed PBMCs were FACS-sorted into unstimulated CD4+CD25+CD127- regulatory T cells, CD4+CD25- non-regulatory cells, CD4 and CD8 cells. Sequences were obtained from CD4+ T cells from blood. The clonotype comes from a human donor in good health. The gene calls are TRBV5-1 and TRBJ1-1, with 10 bases matching TRBD1. CDR3 in DNA: TGCGCCAGCAGGTTAGACAGGGGGCTCACTGAAGCTTTCTTT. It yields the protein CASRLDRGLTEAFF.